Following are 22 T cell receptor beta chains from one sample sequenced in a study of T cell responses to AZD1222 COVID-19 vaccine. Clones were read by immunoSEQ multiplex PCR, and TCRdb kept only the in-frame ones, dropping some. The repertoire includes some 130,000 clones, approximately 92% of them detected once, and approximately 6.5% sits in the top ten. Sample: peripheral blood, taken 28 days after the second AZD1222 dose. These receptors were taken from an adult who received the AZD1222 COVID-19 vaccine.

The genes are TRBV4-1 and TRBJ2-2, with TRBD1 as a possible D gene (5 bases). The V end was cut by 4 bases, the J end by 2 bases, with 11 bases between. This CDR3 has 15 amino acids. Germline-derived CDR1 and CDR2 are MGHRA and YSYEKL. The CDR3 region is CASSPVGHNTGELFF. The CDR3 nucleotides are TGCGCCAGCAGCCCCGTTGGACACAACACCGGGGAGCTGTTTTTT.

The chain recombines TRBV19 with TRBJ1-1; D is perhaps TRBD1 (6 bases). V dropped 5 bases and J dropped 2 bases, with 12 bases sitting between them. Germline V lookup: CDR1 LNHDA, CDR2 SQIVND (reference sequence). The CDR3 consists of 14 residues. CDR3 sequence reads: CASSLGQFNTEAFF. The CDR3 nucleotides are TGTGCCAGTAGTCTTGGACAGTTTAACACTGAAGCTTTCTTT.

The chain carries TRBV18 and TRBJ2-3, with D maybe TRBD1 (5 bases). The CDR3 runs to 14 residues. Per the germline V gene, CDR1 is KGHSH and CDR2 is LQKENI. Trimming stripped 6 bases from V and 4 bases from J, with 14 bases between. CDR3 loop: CASSTGQGSDTQYF. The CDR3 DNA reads TGTGCCAGCTCTACTGGGCAGGGTTCAGATACGCAGTATTTT.

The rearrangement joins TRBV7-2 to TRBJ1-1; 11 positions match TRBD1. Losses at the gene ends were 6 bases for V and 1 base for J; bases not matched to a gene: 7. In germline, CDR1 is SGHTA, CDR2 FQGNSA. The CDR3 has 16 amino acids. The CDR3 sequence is CASRPGQGGWNTEAFF. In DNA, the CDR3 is TGTGCCAGCAGACCGGGACAGGGGGGATGGAACACTGAAGCTTTCTTT.

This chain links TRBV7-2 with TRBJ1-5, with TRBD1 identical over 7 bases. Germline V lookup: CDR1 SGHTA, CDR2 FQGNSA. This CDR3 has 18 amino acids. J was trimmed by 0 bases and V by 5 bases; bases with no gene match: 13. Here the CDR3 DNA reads TGTGCCAGCAGCGCGACAGGGAGCAGTGTTTATAGCAATCAGCCCCAGCATTTT. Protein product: CASSATGSSVYSNQPQHF.

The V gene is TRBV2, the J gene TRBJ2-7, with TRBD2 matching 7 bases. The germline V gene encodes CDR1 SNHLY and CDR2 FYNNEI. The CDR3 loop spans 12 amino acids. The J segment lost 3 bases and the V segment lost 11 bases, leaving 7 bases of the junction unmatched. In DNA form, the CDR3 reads TGTGCCTCTAAAGGGGAGGGCTACGAGCAGTACTTC. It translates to CASKGEGYEQYF.

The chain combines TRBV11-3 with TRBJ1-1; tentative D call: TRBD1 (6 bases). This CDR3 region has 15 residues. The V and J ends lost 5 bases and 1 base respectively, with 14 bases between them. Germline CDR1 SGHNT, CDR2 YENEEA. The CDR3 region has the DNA TGTGCCAGCAGCCTCGGACAGCTAAAGAACACTGAAGCTTTCTTT. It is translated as CASSLGQLKNTEAFF.

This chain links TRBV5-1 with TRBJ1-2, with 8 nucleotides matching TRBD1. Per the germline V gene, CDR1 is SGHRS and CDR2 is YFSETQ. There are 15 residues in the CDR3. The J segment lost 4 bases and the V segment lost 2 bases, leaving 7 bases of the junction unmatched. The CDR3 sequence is CASSFYQGASYGYTF. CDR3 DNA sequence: TGCGCCAGCAGCTTTTATCAGGGGGCGAGCTATGGCTACACCTTC.

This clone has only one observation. The CDR3 coding sequence is TGTGCCAGCAGCCCCTATGGAAACCAAGAGACCCAGTACTTC. Its translation is CASSPYGNQETQYF. The chain has TRBV13 and TRBJ2-5; D gene uncertain. Trimming cost V 5 bases and J 0 bases, with 10 bases left between them. Germline V lookup: CDR1 PRHDT, CDR2 FYEKMQ (reference sequence). The CDR3 is made up of 14 amino acids.

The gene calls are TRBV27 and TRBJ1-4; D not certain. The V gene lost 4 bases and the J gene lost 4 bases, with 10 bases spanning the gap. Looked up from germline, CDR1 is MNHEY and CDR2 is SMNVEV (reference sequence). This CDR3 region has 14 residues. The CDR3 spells CASSSQTFNEKLFF. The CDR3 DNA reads TGTGCCAGCAGTTCGCAGACTTTTAATGAAAAACTGTTTTTT.

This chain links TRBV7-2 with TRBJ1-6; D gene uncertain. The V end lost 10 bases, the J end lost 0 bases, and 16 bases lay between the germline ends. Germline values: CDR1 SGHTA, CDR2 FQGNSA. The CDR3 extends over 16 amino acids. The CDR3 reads CATQASLSSYNSPLHF. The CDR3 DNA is TGTGCCACTCAGGCGTCTTTAAGCTCCTATAATTCACCCCTCCACTTT.

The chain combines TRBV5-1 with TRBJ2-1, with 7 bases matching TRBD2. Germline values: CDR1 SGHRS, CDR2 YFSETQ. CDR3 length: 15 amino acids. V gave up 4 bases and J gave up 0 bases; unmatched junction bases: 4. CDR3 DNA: TGCGCCAGCAGCCCGGGAGGAAGCTCCTACAATGAGCAGTTCTTC. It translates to CASSPGGSSYNEQFF.

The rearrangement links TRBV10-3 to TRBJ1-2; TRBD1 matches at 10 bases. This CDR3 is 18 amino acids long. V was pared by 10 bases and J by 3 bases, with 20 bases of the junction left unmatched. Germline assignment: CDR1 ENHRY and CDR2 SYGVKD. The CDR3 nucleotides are TGTGCCACCCTTACTATCCGACAGGGGGCTATTTCGGACTATGGCTACACCTTC. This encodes CATLTIRQGAISDYGYTF.

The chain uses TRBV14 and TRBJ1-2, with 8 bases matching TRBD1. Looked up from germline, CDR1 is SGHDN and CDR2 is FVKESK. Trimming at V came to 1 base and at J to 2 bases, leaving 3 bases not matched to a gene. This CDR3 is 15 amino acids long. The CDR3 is CASSQAGTGNYGYTF. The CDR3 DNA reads TGTGCCAGCAGCCAAGCCGGGACAGGAAACTATGGCTACACCTTC.

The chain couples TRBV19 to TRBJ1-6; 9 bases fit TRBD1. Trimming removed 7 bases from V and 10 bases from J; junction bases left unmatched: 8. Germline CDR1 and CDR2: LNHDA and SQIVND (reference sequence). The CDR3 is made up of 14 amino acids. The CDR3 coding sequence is TGTGCCAGTACCCCGGGACAGGGAGGGTCACCCCTCCACTTT. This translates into CASTPGQGGSPLHF.

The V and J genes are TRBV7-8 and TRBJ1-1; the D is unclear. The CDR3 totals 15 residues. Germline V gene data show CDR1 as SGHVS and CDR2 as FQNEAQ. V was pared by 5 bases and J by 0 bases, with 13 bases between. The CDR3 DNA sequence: TGTGCCAGCAGCGTCGGCGCAGGCGTGAACACTGAAGCTTTCTTT. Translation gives CASSVGAGVNTEAFF.

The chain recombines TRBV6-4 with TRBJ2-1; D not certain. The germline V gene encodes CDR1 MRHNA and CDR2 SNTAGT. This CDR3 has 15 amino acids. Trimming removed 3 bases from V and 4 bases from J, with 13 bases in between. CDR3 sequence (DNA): TGTGCCAGCAGTGAGGTTGACAAGGGATACAATGAGCAGTTCTTC. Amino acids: CASSEVDKGYNEQFF.

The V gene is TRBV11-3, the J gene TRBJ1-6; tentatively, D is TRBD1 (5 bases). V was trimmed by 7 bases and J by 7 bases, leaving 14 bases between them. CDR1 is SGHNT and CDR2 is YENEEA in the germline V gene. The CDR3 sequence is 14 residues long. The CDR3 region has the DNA TGTGCCAGCAAGACCCGGGACCTCAATTCACCCCTCCACTTT. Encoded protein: CASKTRDLNSPLHF.

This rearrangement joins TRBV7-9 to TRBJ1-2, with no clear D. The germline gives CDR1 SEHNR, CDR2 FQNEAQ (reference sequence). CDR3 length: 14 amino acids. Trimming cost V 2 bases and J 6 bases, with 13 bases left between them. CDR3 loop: CASSLSPSWHGYTF. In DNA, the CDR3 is TGTGCCAGCAGCTTATCTCCATCATGGCATGGCTACACCTTC.

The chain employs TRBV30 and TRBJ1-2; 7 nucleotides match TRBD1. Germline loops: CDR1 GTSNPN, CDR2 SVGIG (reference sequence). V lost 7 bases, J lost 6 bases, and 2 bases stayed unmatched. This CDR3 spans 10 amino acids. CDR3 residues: CASQGDGYTF. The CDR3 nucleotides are TGTGCCTCCCAGGGGGATGGCTACACCTTC.

The DNA of the CDR3 is TGCGCCAGCAGCCAAGTTTATCGGGGTAATCAGCCCCAGCATTTT. Amino acid sequence: CASSQVYRGNQPQHF. V and J are TRBV4-1 and TRBJ1-5; no reliable D call. The CDR3 runs 15 residues. Germline V gene data show CDR1 as MGHRA and CDR2 as YSYEKL. The V end was cut by 1 base, the J end by 4 bases, with 11 bases between.

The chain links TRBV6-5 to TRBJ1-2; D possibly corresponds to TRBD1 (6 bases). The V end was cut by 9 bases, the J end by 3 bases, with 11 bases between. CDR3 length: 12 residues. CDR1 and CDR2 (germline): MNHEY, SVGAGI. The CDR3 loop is CASHKGDYGYTF. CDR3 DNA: TGTGCCAGTCATAAGGGGGACTATGGCTACACCTTC.